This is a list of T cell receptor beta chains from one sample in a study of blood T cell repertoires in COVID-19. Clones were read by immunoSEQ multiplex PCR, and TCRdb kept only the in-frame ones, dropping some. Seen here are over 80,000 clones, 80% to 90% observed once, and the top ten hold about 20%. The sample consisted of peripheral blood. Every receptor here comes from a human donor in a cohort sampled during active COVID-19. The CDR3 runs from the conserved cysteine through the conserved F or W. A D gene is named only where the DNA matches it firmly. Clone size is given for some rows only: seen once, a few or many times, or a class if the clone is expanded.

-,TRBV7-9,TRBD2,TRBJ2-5,TGTGCCAGCAGCTCCCAGGGACTAGCGGGTTTAAGAGAGACCCAGTACTTC,CASSSQGLAGLRETQYF
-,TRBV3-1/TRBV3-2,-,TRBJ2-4,TGTGCCAGCAGCTACTGTAATCCCATTTGCAAAAAAAACATTCAGTACTTC,CASSYCNPICKKNIQYF
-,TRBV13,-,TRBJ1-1,TGTGCCAGCAGCTTAGGCCTGGGCCAACAAGCTTTCTTT,CASSLGLGQQAFF
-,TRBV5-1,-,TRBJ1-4,TGCGCCAGCAGCTTGGACAGGGTGGAAACTAATGAAAAACTGTTTTTT,CASSLDRVETNEKLFF
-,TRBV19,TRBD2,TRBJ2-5,TGTGCCAGTAGCATCGGGTCCGCGGGAGAACGAGAGACCCAGTACTTC,CASSIGSAGERETQYF
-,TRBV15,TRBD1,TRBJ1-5,TGTGCCACCAGCAGGGCACAGGGGATTCAGCCCCAGCATTTT,CATSRAQGIQPQHF
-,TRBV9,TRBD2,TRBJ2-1,TGTGCCAGCAGCCCGGGACTAGCGGTTTCCTACAATGAGCAGTTCTTC,CASSPGLAVSYNEQFF
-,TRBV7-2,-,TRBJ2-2,TGTGCCAGCAGCTTAGGCGGATATAACACCGGGGAGCTGTTTTTT,CASSLGGYNTGELFF
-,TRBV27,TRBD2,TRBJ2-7,TGTGCCAGCAGTTTATCCGCGGGACTACGATCCTACGAGCAGTACTTC,CASSLSAGLRSYEQYF
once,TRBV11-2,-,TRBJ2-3,TGTGCCAGCAGCCCGGGGAGATTTGCAGATACGCAGTATTTT,CASSPGRFADTQYF
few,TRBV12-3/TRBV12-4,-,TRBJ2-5,TGTGCCAGCAGCAGAACAGGGCAAGAGACCCAGTACTTC,CASSRTGQETQYF
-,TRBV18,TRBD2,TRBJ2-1,TGTGCCAGCTCACCCCCCAGGGCGGGAGGGCCGACTCTTAATGAGCAGTTCTTC,CASSPPRAGGPTLNEQFF
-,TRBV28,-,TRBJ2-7,TGTGCCAGCAGTTTAGGCAGGGTAACGCACGAGCAGTACTTC,CASSLGRVTHEQYF
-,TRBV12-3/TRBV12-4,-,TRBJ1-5,TGTGCCAGCACGGGCGGGGATCAGCCCCAGCATTTT,CASTGGDQPQHF
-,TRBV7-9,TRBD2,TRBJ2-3,TGTGCCAGCAGCTTGACTAGCGGGAGCGGCACAGATACGCAGTATTTT,CASSLTSGSGTDTQYF
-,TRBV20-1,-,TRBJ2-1,TGCAGTGCTAGTCGACTCTCGGGCGGGTGGACGCCTTACAATGAGCAGTTCTTC,CSASRLSGGWTPYNEQFF
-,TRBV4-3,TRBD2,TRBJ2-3,TGCGCCAGCAGCCAAGTGGGGAGCGGGAGGGCCACAGATACGCAGTATTTT,CASSQVGSGRATDTQYF
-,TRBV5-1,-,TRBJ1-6,TGCGCCAGCAGCTCGACAGACCCCGTGGAAGCCCTCCACTTT,CASSSTDPVEALHF
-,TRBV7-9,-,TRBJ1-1,TGTGCCAGCAGCCCCCCATCGCGTCGGAACACTGAAGCTTTCTTT,CASSPPSRRNTEAFF
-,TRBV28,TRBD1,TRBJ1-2,TGTGCCAGCAGTTTGCCCAGGGACAGGAGAGGATATGGCTACACCTTC,CASSLPRDRRGYGYTF
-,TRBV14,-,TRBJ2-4,TGTGCCAGCAGCCAAGGACTGGGGAGGAACATTCAGTACTTC,CASSQGLGRNIQYF
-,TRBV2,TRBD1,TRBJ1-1,TGTGCCAGCAATACACAGGGGGGGAACACTGAAGCTTTCTTT,CASNTQGGNTEAFF
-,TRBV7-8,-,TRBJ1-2,TGTGCCAGCAGCTTAGCGGGCAGCCCTAACTATGGCTACACCTTC,CASSLAGSPNYGYTF
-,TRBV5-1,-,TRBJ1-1,TGCGCCAGCAGCTTACAGGTGCCCCCGAACACTGAAGCTTTCTTT,CASSLQVPPNTEAFF
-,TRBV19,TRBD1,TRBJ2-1,TGTGCCAGTAGTATAGTGACAGGGGGCAGGGGAAATGAGCAGTTCTTC,CASSIVTGGRGNEQFF
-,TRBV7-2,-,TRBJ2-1,TGTGCCAGCAGCTTAGCGGTAGGGGGATACAATGAGCAGTTCTTC,CASSLAVGGYNEQFF
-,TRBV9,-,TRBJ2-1,TGTGCCAGCAGCGCAAGACTGGTGATATCCTACAATGAGCAGTTCTTC,CASSARLVISYNEQFF
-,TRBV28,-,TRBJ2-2,TGTGCCAGCAGGATACAGGGTTTCACCGGGGAGCTGTTTTTT,CASRIQGFTGELFF
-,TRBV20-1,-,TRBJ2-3,TGCAGTGAACAGCACACAGATACGCAGTATTTT,CSEQHTDTQYF